A single sample is the source of the 21 T cell receptor beta chains below, sequenced in a study of yellow fever vaccine responses in identical twins. TCRdb re-analysed the RT-PCR reads in MiXCR, keeping a single row per CDR3 protein. The top ten hold over 3.5% of the sample, which has 35,000 or so distinct CDR3 sequences, about 63% seen once. The starting material was T cells from blood (PBMCs), unsorted or a sorted subset (not recorded which), obtained before or after yellow fever vaccination (not recorded which). The receptors come from a woman younger than 35 who received the yellow fever vaccine.

This chain uses TRBV15 with TRBJ1-1; D unclear. The germline gives CDR1 LNHNV, CDR2 YYDKDF (reference sequence). CDR3 length: 14 residues. V dropped 1 base and J dropped 4 bases, with 10 bases sitting between them. The CDR3 DNA follows: TGTGCCACCAGCAGAGTTGGTGGGGTCACTGAAGCTTTCTTT. Residues: CATSRVGGVTEAFF. Full variable domain (remainder filled in from reference TRBV15 and TRBJ1-1): DAMVIQNPRYQVTQFGKPVTLSCSQTLNHNVMYWYQQKSSQAPKLLFHYYDKDFNNEADTPDNFQSRRPNTSFCFLDIRSPGLGDTAMYLCATSRVGGVTEAFFGQGTRLTVV.

This clonotype was seen a handful of times. V gene TRBV5-4 combines with J gene TRBJ1-1, with D unresolved. Germline-derived CDR1 and CDR2 are SGHNT and YYREEE (reference sequence). The germline V and J ends were trimmed by 1 base and 3 bases, with 13 bases remaining between them. This CDR3 is built from 15 residues. For the CDR3, the DNA is TGTGCCAGCAGCTTGAGGCGGGTTAGGTACACTGAAGCTTTCTTT. Translation: CASSLRRVRYTEAFF. Drawing the rest from reference TRBV5-4 and TRBJ1-1, the complete variable domain is ETGVTQSPTHLIKTRGQQVTLRCSSQSGHNTVSWYQQALGQGPQFIFQYYREEENGRGNFPPRFSGLQFPNYSSELNVNALELDDSALYLCASSLRRVRYTEAFFGQGTRLTVV.

This clonotype appeared a few times. This chain connects TRBV18 to TRBJ1-1, with unresolved D. Per germline, CDR1 KGHSH and CDR2 LQKENI. The CDR3 contains 13 residues. Deletions cut 3 bases from V and 1 base from J, with 6 bases between. This chain's CDR3 is CASSPVGNTEAFF. CDR3 nucleotide sequence: TGTGCCAGCTCACCCGTCGGGAACACTGAAGCTTTCTTT. Combining the CDR3 with reference TRBV18 and TRBJ1-1 gives the whole variable domain NAGVMQNPRHLVRRRGQEARLRCSPMKGHSHVYWYRQLPEEGLKFMVYLQKENIIDESGMPKERFSAEFPKEGPSILRIQQVVRGDSAAYFCASSPVGNTEAFFGQGTRLTVV.

This clonotype has more than one count but fewer than ten. The chain couples TRBV3-1 to TRBJ2-5; D may correspond to TRBD1 or TRBD2 (5 bases each). With 4 bases removed from V and 6 bases from J, the gap between germline ends came to 15 bases. There are 14 residues in the CDR3. CDR1 and CDR2 (germline): LGHDT, YNNKEL (reference sequence). CDR3 DNA sequence: TGTGCCAGCAGCCCCCGGGACCCCGGCAAGACCCAGTACTTC. It specifies CASSPRDPGKTQYF.

The gene calls are TRBV5-5 and TRBJ2-1; 13 bases map to TRBD2. Germline loops: CDR1 SGHKS, CDR2 YYEKEE (reference sequence). This CDR3 has 18 amino acids. J was trimmed by 7 bases and V by 4 bases; bases with no gene match: 14. CDR3 nucleotides: TGTGCCAGCAGCCCCCGTACGCTCGGACTAGCGGGAGTGAATGAGCAGTTCTTC. Translation: CASSPRTLGLAGVNEQFF.

The genes are TRBV10-3 and TRBJ1-2; possibly TRBD1 for D (6 bases). CDR1 ENHRY and CDR2 SYGVKD come from the germline V gene. Trimming took off 6 bases at V and 7 bases at J, with 12 bases between the two ends. This CDR3 comprises 12 residues. The CDR3: CAISPGTTGYTF. The CDR3 coding sequence is TGTGCCATCAGCCCCGGGACAACTGGCTACACCTTC.

This clonotype occurred a few times. The chain has TRBV29-1 and TRBJ2-1; unclear D gene. The CDR3 totals 18 residues. V was trimmed by 4 bases and J by 0 bases, leaving 22 bases between them. Germline lookup yields CDR1 SQVTM and CDR2 ANQGSEA. CDR3 region: CSVAPGSRAGSSYNEQFF. The CDR3 bases are TGCAGCGTTGCCCCAGGTTCCCGGGCAGGAAGCTCCTACAATGAGCAGTTCTTC.

This clonotype came up once. The chain employs TRBV29-1 and TRBJ2-1; the D gene is possibly TRBD2 (7 bases). CDR1 SQVTM and CDR2 ANQGSEA come from the germline V gene. The CDR3 totals 13 residues. Trimming left V 8 bases short and J 4 bases short, with 15 bases between. CDR3 loop: CSLRGGEYNEQFF. For the CDR3, the DNA is TGCAGCCTCAGAGGGGGGGAATACAATGAGCAGTTCTTC.

This clonotype was detected only a few times. The V and J genes are TRBV10-2 and TRBJ2-2; D may be TRBD1 (6 bases). Trimming cost V 4 bases and J 6 bases, with 18 bases left between them. Germline CDR1 WSHSY, CDR2 SAAADI. The CDR3 is 16 amino acids. The CDR3 DNA sequence: TGCGCCAGCAGTGGGCCGACAGGCCTAAAGGCCGGGGAGCTGTTTTTT. Its translation: CASSGPTGLKAGELFF.

CDR3 region: CASSLPGYLNTQYF. DNA for the CDR3: TGTGCCAGCAGCTTACCCGGGTACCTCAATACGCAGTATTTT. The V and J genes are TRBV11-3 and TRBJ2-3, with no clear D. Trimming cost V 2 bases and J 7 bases, with 13 bases left between them. CDR1 and CDR2 from the germline V gene are SGHNT and YENEEA. The CDR3 is 14 residues long. Full variable domain (rest looked up from reference TRBV11-3 and TRBJ2-3): EAGVVQSPRYKIIEKKQPVAFWCNPISGHNTLYWYLQNLGQGPELLIRYENEEAVDDSQLPKDRFSAERLKGVDSTLKIQPAELGDSAVYLCASSLPGYLNTQYFGPGTRLTVL.

The chain employs TRBV10-1 and TRBJ2-1; no firm D call. Germline CDR1 reads WNHNN; CDR2 reads SYGVQD (reference sequence). The CDR3 has 16 residues. V was cut by 2 bases and J by 0 bases, with 11 bases left in between. CDR3 sequence (DNA): TGCGCCAGCAGTGAGGGGCAGTTGAGCTCCTACAATGAGCAGTTCTTC. Translating it yields CASSEGQLSSYNEQFF.

This rearrangement joins TRBV11-1 to TRBJ2-3; tentatively, D is TRBD1 (6 bases). In germline, CDR1 is SGHAT, CDR2 FQDESV (reference sequence). V lost 2 bases and J lost 0, with 21 bases in between. This CDR3 has 19 amino acids. The CDR3 coding sequence is TGTGCCAGCAGCTTACTCAACCACTGGACAGCTACTAGCACAGATACGCAGTATTTT. Translation gives CASSLLNHWTATSTDTQYF. The full variable domain, in which reference TRBV11-1 and TRBJ2-3 provide the parts outside the CDR3, is EAEVAQSPRYKITEKSQAVAFWCDPISGHATLYWYRQILGQGPELLVQFQDESVVDDSQLPKDRFSAERLKGVDSTLKIQPAELGDSAMYLCASSLLNHWTATSTDTQYFGPGTRLTVL.

The table lists this clonotype with a few counts. The CDR3 DNA reads TGTGCCAGCAGTTACGTCTTGGGCCGGGACTCGAGCTCCTATAATTCACCCCTCCACTTT. This gives the protein CASSYVLGRDSSSYNSPLHF. The chain employs TRBV6-2 or TRBV6-3 and TRBJ1-6; a weak D match, TRBD1 (5 bases). V was cut by 2 bases and J by 0 bases, with 20 bases left in between. The V gene's germline CDR1 is MNHEY and CDR2 SVGEGT. This CDR3 region has 20 residues.

This chain links TRBV6-4 with TRBJ1-1; D gene ambiguous. The CDR3 spans 13 residues. Germline CDR1 reads MRHNA; CDR2 reads SNTAGT. V gave up 4 bases and J gave up 0 bases, with 6 bases separating them. CDR3 nucleotide sequence: TGTGCCAGCAGTGCGAAGATGAACACTGAAGCTTTCTTT. This codes for CASSAKMNTEAFF.

This chain links TRBV28 with TRBJ1-4, with D hard to call. V shed 2 bases and J shed 11 bases, with 9 bases lying between them. There are 12 residues in the CDR3. Germline CDR1 and CDR2: MDHEN and SYDVKM. In nucleotides, the CDR3 is TGTGCCAGCAGTTTAGCCCGGAGGAAACTGTTTTTT. Its protein is CASSLARRKLFF.

This clonotype was seen a few times. The chain joins TRBV19 to TRBJ2-1; 9 bases fit TRBD1. Trimming took 4 bases from V and 7 from J; bases not matched to a gene: 11. Germline loops: CDR1 LNHDA, CDR2 SQIVND (reference sequence). This CDR3 is built from 16 residues. Here the CDR3 DNA reads TGTGCCAGTAGTACCCAGGGCATCGGGACAGGGAATGAGCAGTTCTTC. It specifies CASSTQGIGTGNEQFF.

There are a few counts of this clonotype. The chain links TRBV7-8 to TRBJ2-1; no firm D call. This CDR3 region has 12 residues. Germline CDR1 reads SGHVS; CDR2 reads FQNEAQ. V was trimmed by 5 bases and J by 15 bases, leaving 17 bases between them. CDR3 protein: CASSQYQHVPFF. CDR3 DNA: TGTGCCAGCAGCCAGTACCAACACGTCCCGTTCTTC.

The sample holds one count of this clonotype. Here the CDR3 DNA reads TGCAGTGCTAATCAGGCATTTAAAAACATTCAGTACTTC. It translates to CSANQAFKNIQYF. The V call is TRBV20-1, the J call TRBJ2-4, with D unresolved. V gave up 4 bases and J gave up 4 bases, with 11 bases separating them. CDR1 and CDR2 from the germline V gene are DFQATT and SNEGSKA (reference sequence). This CDR3 has 13 amino acids.

The chain uses TRBV3-1 and TRBJ2-7; weak D call: TRBD2 (6 bases). Germline V gives CDR1 LGHDT, CDR2 YNNKEL (reference sequence). V lost 4 bases and J lost 3, with 10 bases in between. The CDR3 runs to 13 residues. The DNA for the CDR3 is TGTGCCAGCAGCCGGGGGGAGCGCTACGAGCAGTACTTC. Amino acids: CASSRGERYEQYF.

This clonotype was seen just once. V is TRBV4-2 and J is TRBJ2-1, with 7 bases that match TRBD2. V shed 4 bases, J shed 6 bases, and the junction held 6 bases outside the gene matches. Germline V lookup: CDR1 LGHNA, CDR2 YNFKEQ. The CDR3 totals 14 residues. This CDR3 is CASSPGGTANEQFF. CDR3 nucleotides: TGTGCCAGCAGCCCGGGGGGTACTGCCAATGAGCAGTTCTTC.

V and J are TRBV29-1 and TRBJ2-2; perhaps TRBD1 as D (5 bases). V was clipped by 3 bases and J by 7 bases, with 9 bases between them. Germline CDR1 is SQVTM and CDR2 is ANQGSEA. The CDR3 runs to 12 residues. CDR3 sequence reads: CSVDQGVGELFF. CDR3 nucleotides: TGCAGCGTTGATCAGGGTGTCGGGGAGCTGTTTTTT.